Included here is one TCR beta chain sequence, with context. As yet, its antigen is unknown. V shed 5 bases and J shed 5 bases, with 12 bases lying between them. CDR3 length: 13 residues. Germline lookup yields CDR1 SGHTA and CDR2 FQGTGA. This sample is part of a study of cytomegalovirus exposure and HLA in healthy donors. Study observations and caveats: Earlier findings revealed that most TCR beta V segments proved productive either about 87% or about 30% of the time. One later analysis reportedly identified an Asian-associated ancestry cluster that showed fewer N-insertions than the approximately 710-donor mean. The listing of 160 or so TCR beta chains classed them as cytomegalovirus-associated.

Use of 60 Vbeta and 13 Jbeta primers characterized the PCR. Libraries were prepared by immunoSEQ multiplex PCR; TCRdb keeps only in-frame clonotypes and omits some of them. The top ten hold 1.1% of the sample, which has around 85,000 clones, around 80% seen once. The material sequenced was PBMCs. The chain links TRBV7-3 to TRBJ1-1; D remains ambiguous. This clonotype was sampled from a male donor in good health and CMV-seronegative. The CDR3 nucleotides read TGTGCCAGCAGCCCCCTCCCGGGGACTGAAGCTTTCTTT. It is translated as CASSPLPGTEAFF.